This record looks at one T cell receptor beta chain sequence and its context. V was pared by 1 base and J by 2 bases, with 11 bases between. This CDR3 contains 15 residues. Germline CDR1 reads SGHTA; CDR2 reads FQGTGA. These data belong to a study of blood T cell repertoires in COVID-19. Across the study: Samples came from the United States, Italy and Spain, spanning acute and convalescent COVID-19. Sample material is recorded as cDNA or gDNA derived from T cells, B-cell-depleted T cells, or PBMCs.

Study processing details: Estimates of nucleated cell counts were drawn from the amplification of reference gene primers. Assay: immunoSEQ multiplex PCR; the TCRdb copy retains only in-frame clones and omits some. V, J and clone size were drawn from that table, and D and trimming were deduced from the DNA. This sample has 300,000 or so clones; about 82% occur once, and the top ten carry about 1.7%. The sequence came from a woman aged 45-65 years with acute or convalescent COVID-19. Source material: peripheral blood. The chain couples TRBV7-3 to TRBJ2-5; TRBD1 is a possible D gene (6 bases). CDR3 coding DNA: TGTGCCAGCAGCTTAATGCAGGGGATACAAGAGACCCAGTACTTC. As protein: CASSLMQGIQETQYF.